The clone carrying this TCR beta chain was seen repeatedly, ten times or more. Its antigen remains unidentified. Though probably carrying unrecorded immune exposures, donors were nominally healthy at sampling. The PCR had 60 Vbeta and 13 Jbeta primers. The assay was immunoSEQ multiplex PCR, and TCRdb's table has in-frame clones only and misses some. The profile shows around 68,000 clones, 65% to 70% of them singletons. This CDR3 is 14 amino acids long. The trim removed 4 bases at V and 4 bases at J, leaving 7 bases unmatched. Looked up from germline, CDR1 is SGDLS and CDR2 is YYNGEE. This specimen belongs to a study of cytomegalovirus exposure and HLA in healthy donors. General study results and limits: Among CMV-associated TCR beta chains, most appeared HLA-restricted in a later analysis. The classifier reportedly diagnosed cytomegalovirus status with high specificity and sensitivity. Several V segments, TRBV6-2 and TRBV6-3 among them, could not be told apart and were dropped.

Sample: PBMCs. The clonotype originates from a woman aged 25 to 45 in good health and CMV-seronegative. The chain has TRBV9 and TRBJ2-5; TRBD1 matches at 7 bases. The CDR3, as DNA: TGTGCCAGCAGCCAAGAGGGGGCCCTAGAGACCCAGTACTTC. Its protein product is CASSQEGALETQYF.